Each of the 9 T cell receptor beta chains below was sequenced from the same sample in a study of blood T cell repertoires in COVID-19. Here immunoSEQ multiplex PCR was the method, and the copy in TCRdb shows in-frame clones only, minus some. The data show hundreds of thousands of clones, approximately 78% seen once. Material for sequencing was peripheral blood. Receptors were obtained from a woman older than 75 with acute or convalescent COVID-19.

The V call is TRBV11-2, the J call TRBJ1-4, with TRBD1 matching over 10 bases. The J segment lost 8 bases and the V segment lost 0 bases, leaving 3 bases of the junction unmatched. Germline values: CDR1 SGHAT, CDR2 FQNNGV. This CDR3 is 15 amino acids long. CDR3 DNA sequence: TGTGCCAGCAGCTTAGAAGGGACAGGGGTAGAAAAACTGTTTTTT. Its protein product is CASSLEGTGVEKLFF.

This clone was detected a few times. The chain couples TRBV14 to TRBJ1-2; 9 nucleotides align to TRBD1. Germline CDR1 reads SGHDN; CDR2 reads FVKESK. Trimming at V came to 3 bases and at J to 2 bases, leaving 1 base not matched to a gene. The CDR3 length is 14 residues. CDR3 DNA: TGTGCCAGCAGCCAGACAGGGGGAAACTATGGCTACACCTTC. This sequence encodes CASSQTGGNYGYTF.

V and J are TRBV18 and TRBJ2-2; 8 bases fit TRBD2. Trimming cost V 6 bases and J 1 base; bases outside gene matches: 10. Germline V gives CDR1 KGHSH, CDR2 LQKENI. The CDR3 contains 17 residues. The CDR3 loop is CASSPGLAGLNTGELFF. In nucleotides, the CDR3 is TGTGCCAGCTCCCCCGGTTTAGCGGGATTGAACACCGGGGAGCTGTTTTTT.

This chain connects TRBV5-6 to TRBJ2-3, with 10 positions matching TRBD2. There are 17 residues in the CDR3. Germline lookup yields CDR1 SGHDT and CDR2 YYEEEE. Unmatched junction bases numbered 10, after V lost 4 bases and J lost 2 bases. The CDR3, as DNA: TGTGCCAGCAGCCCATTCGGACTAGCGGACCTCACAGATACGCAGTATTTT. This gives the protein CASSPFGLADLTDTQYF.

The rearrangement joins TRBV19 to TRBJ2-1; 8 bases match TRBD2. This CDR3 has 17 residues. The trim removed 0 bases at V and 7 bases at J, leaving 11 bases unmatched. CDR1 and CDR2 (germline): LNHDA, SQIVND (reference sequence). CDR3 amino acids: CASSIDLVRLAKNEQFF. The CDR3 DNA sequence: TGTGCCAGTAGTATAGACCTAGTCAGACTAGCGAAGAATGAGCAGTTCTTC.

The chain links TRBV6-2 or TRBV6-3 to TRBJ1-1; 8 bases agree with TRBD1. V gave up 1 base and J gave up 7 bases; unmatched junction bases: 5. CDR1 MNHEY and CDR2 SVGEGT come from the germline V gene. The CDR3 length is 14 residues. CDR3 coding DNA: TGTGCCAGCAGTTACTACCGGACAGGGTTTGAAGCTTTCTTT. Translation: CASSYYRTGFEAFF.

The chain recombines TRBV28 with TRBJ2-7, with TRBD1 identical over 8 bases. This CDR3 comprises 17 residues. V lost 0 bases, J lost 2 bases, and 9 bases stayed unmatched. The germline gives CDR1 MDHEN, CDR2 SYDVKM. The CDR3 DNA reads TGTGCCAGCAGTTTATGGGTCGGGGCGGGACAGGCCTACGAGCAGTACTTC. The encoded protein is CASSLWVGAGQAYEQYF.

This clone was detected a few times. Other DNA sequences of this sample code for an identical CDR3. The chain recombines TRBV6-5 with TRBJ1-2; D might be TRBD1 (6 bases). This CDR3 is 13 amino acids long. The V gene lost 0 bases and the J gene lost 4 bases, with 6 bases spanning the gap. Germline V gene data show CDR1 as MNHEY and CDR2 as SVGAGI. CDR3 DNA sequence: TGTGCCAGCAGTTACTCGGACAGCTATGGCTACACCTTC. It codes for CASSYSDSYGYTF.

V is TRBV7-3 and J is TRBJ2-3; a possible D gene is TRBD2 (6 bases). Germline-derived CDR1 and CDR2 are SGHTA and FQGTGA. With 4 bases removed from V and 1 base from J, the gap between germline ends came to 15 bases. The CDR3 runs 16 residues. CDR3 loop: CASSSQGTPGTDTQYF. CDR3 bases: TGTGCCAGCAGCTCCCAAGGGACTCCCGGCACAGATACGCAGTATTTT.